What follows are 7 T cell receptor beta chains derived from one specimen sequenced in a study of blood T cell repertoires in COVID-19. Method: immunoSEQ multiplex PCR; TCRdb's copy keeps in-frame clones and lacks some. The data show approximately 300,000 clones, about 90% seen once. The sample was peripheral blood. The source is a middle-aged woman with acute or convalescent COVID-19.

The chain carries TRBV4-1 and TRBJ2-2; 9 nucleotides match TRBD1. CDR3 size: 16 residues. Germline V gene lookup returns CDR1 MGHRA and CDR2 YSYEKL. The CDR3 bases are TGCCCCCCCCGCCGGGGGGTGGGGACAGGGCACGGGGAGCTGTTTTTT. Encoded protein: CPPRRGVGTGHGELFF.

CDR3 nucleotides: TGTGCCAGCAGTTACTCGCTAGCGGGGAGCACAGATACGCAGTATTTT. Its translation: CASSYSLAGSTDTQYF. The chain joins TRBV6-5 to TRBJ2-3; TRBD2 agrees at 9 bases. With 0 bases clipped from V and 0 bases from J, the junction kept 1 base outside the gene matches. Germline assignment: CDR1 MNHEY and CDR2 SVGAGI. The CDR3 runs 16 residues.

J is TRBJ1-2 and V is TRBV6-5; TRBD1 is a possible D gene (6 bases). CDR1 and CDR2 (germline): MNHEY, SVGAGI. Trimming left V 5 bases short and J 7 bases short, with 20 bases between. The CDR3 runs to 15 residues. CDR3 bases: TGTGCCAGCAGTCCTCCTCAGAGGGGGGGGCTTGGCTACACCTTC. Translated, it gives CASSPPQRGGLGYTF.

About this clone: Other nucleotide sequences in the sample specify the same CDR3. V and J are TRBV20-1 and TRBJ1-1, with D possibly TRBD1 on 6 matching bases. The V and J ends lost 3 bases and 5 bases respectively, with 7 bases between them. CDR3 size: 11 residues. Germline assignment: CDR1 DFQATT and CDR2 SNEGSKA (reference sequence). The CDR3 region has the DNA TGCAGTGCTAGTAGGGGGACTGAAGCTTTCTTT. Its translation is CSASRGTEAFF.

The genes are TRBV7-7 and TRBJ2-5; 7 bases align to TRBD1. The CDR3 has 15 amino acids. Per the germline V gene, CDR1 is SSHAT and CDR2 is FNYEAQ (reference sequence). J was trimmed by 5 bases and V by 5 bases; bases with no gene match: 11. The CDR3, as DNA: TGTGCCAGCAGCGACAGACAGGGAGCGACCGAGACCCAGTACTTC. Amino acids: CASSDRQGATETQYF.

The rearrangement links TRBV7-2 to TRBJ1-1; D perhaps matches TRBD1 (5 bases). The CDR3 spans 17 residues. The ends were cut back, 2 bases at V and 1 base at J, with 17 bases in the middle. The germline V gene has CDR1 SGHTA and CDR2 FQGNSA. The CDR3 region is CASSLTLLRQGNTEAFF. The CDR3 nucleotides read TGTGCCAGCAGCTTAACACTCCTTCGGCAGGGGAACACTGAAGCTTTCTTT.

The gene calls are TRBV7-6 and TRBJ1-1; D possibly corresponds to TRBD1 (5 bases). The V and J ends lost 6 bases and 1 base respectively, with 18 bases between them. Germline V gives CDR1 SGHVS, CDR2 FNYEAQ. This CDR3 spans 16 amino acids. In nucleotides, the CDR3 is TGTGCCAGCAGGAAAGATTGGGGGGGAAAGAACACTGAAGCTTTCTTT. This codes for CASRKDWGGKNTEAFF.